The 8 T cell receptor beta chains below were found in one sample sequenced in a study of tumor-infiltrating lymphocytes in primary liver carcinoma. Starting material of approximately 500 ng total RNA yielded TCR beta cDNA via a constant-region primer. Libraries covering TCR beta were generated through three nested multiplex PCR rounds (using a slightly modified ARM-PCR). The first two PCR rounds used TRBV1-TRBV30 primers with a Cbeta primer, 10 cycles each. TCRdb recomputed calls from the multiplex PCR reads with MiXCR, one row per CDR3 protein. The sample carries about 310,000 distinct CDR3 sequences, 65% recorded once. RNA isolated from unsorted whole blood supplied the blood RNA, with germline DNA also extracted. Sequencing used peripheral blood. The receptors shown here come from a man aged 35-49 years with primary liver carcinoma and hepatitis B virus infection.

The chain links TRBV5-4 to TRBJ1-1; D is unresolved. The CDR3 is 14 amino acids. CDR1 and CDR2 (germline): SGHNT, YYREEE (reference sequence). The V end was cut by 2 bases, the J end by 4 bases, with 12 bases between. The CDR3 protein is CASSFVSKSTEAFF. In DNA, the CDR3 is TGTGCCAGCAGCTTTGTCAGCAAAAGCACTGAAGCTTTCTTT.

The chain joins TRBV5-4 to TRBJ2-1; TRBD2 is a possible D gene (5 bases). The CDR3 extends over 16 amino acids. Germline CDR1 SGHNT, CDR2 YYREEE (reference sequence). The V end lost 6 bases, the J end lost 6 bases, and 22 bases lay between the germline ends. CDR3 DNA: TGTGCCAGCAACCCCGGGGATTCGAACACCTTCAATGAGCAGTTCTTC. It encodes CASNPGDSNTFNEQFF.

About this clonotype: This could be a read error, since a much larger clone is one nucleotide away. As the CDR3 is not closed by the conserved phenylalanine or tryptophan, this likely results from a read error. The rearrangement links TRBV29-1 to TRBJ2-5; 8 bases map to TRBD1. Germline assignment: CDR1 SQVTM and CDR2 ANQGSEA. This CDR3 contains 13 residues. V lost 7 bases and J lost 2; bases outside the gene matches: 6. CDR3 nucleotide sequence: TGCAGCGCCCGAGGACAGGGACAAGAGACCCAGTACTCC. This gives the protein CSARGQGQETQYS.

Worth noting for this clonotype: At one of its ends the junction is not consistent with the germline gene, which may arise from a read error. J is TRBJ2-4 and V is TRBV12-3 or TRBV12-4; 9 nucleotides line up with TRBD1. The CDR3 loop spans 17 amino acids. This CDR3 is CPSSLFGPGQGTNIQYF. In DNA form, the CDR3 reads TGTCCCAGCAGCCTTTTTGGCCCGGGACAGGGTACAAACATTCAGTACTTC.

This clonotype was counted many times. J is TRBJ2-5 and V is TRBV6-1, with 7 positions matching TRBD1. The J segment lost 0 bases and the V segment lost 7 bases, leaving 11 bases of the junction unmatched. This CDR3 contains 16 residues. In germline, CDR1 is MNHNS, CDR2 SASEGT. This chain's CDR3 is CASTSTGTANQETQYF. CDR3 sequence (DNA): TGTGCCAGCACCTCAACCGGGACAGCAAACCAAGAGACCCAGTACTTC.

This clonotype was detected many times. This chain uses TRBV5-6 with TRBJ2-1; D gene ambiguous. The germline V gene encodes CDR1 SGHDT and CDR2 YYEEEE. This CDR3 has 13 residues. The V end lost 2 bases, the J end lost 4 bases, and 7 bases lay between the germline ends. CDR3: CASSFGPYNEQFF. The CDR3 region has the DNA TGTGCCAGCAGCTTCGGTCCTTACAATGAGCAGTTCTTC.

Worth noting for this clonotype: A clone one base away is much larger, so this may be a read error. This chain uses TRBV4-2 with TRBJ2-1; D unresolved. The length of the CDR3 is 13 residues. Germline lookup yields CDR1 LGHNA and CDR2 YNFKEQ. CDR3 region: CAGSQLKNDEQFF. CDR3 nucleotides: TGTGCCGGCAGCCAACTAAAGAATGATGAGCAGTTCTTC.

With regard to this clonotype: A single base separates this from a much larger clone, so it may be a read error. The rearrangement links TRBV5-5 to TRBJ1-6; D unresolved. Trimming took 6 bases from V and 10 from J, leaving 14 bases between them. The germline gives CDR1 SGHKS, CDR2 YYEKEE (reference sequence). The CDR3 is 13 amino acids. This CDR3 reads CASNLRGNSPLHF. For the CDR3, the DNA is TGTGCCAGCAACCTACGGGGTAACTCACCCCTCCACTTT.